This T cell receptor (beta chain) comes out of a study of cytomegalovirus exposure and HLA in healthy donors. Study in general: Of all 400 or so donors who were genotyped, roughly 81% belonged to the Caucasian-associated ancestry cluster. Study results and caveats: When presence/absence was analysed, sequencing depth was taken to be roughly uniform across donors. Reportedly, diagnosis of cytomegalovirus status by the classifier showed high specificity and sensitivity.

Primers included in the PCR were 60 Vbeta and 13 Jbeta primers. Generated by immunoSEQ multiplex PCR, the TCRdb table keeps only in-frame clones and is missing some. The data show 95,000 to 150,000 clones, about 70% seen once. Trimming at V came to 3 bases and at J to 1 base, leaving 13 bases not matched to a gene. Germline CDR1 and CDR2: KGHSH and LQKENI. The CDR3 extends over 19 amino acids. With regard to this clone: Its target is unknown.

Sample: PBMCs. The V call is TRBV18, the J call TRBJ2-1, with TRBD2 matching over 9 bases. This receptor was identified in a woman aged 40 to 50 in good health and CMV-seronegative. CDR3 in DNA: TGTGCCAGCTCACCCCCTTTCTATAGCGGGAGTCTATCCTACAATGAGCAGTTCTTC. Translating it yields CASSPPFYSGSLSYNEQFF.